This T cell receptor beta chain originates from a study of blood T cell repertoires in COVID-19. On the study more broadly: The United States, Italy and Spain supplied acute and convalescent COVID-19 samples. In each case, the material was cDNA or gDNA derived from T cells, B-cell-depleted T cells, or PBMCs.

Per the original methods: Cell counts per sample came from amplifying reference gene primers. Using immunoSEQ multiplex PCR, the repertoire was profiled, and TCRdb retains in-frame clones only, with some absent. V and J calls and clone size are those listed in that table; D and trimming were worked out from the DNA. This table has about 230,000 clones, approximately 89% appearing once. Participants, roughly 18 to 89 years old, spanned more than 20 US areas. This TCR came from a woman aged 25-40 years who had been exposed to COVID-19. The source material was PBMCs or T cells enriched from blood (not recorded which).

CDR3 DNA: TGTGCCAGTAGTATAGGGAGCGGGATGGCCTACGAGCAGTACTTC. Amino acids: CASSIGSGMAYEQYF. The rearrangement uses TRBV19 and TRBJ2-7, with TRBD2 identical over 7 bases. Germline V gives CDR1 LNHDA, CDR2 SQIVND (reference sequence). Trimming removed 1 base from V and 2 bases from J; junction bases left unmatched: 5. This CDR3 is built from 15 residues.